The 2 T cell receptor beta chains listed next were all sequenced from one sample in a study of T cell clonotyping in hematopoietic cell transplantation listed by TCRdb under 2021. The library was produced with the immunoSEQ multiplex PCR assay. TCRdb provides this immuneACCESS table in a form limited to in-frame rearrangements. Some clones are lacking; in checked studies, under half of them reflect an unresolved V gene, and why the rest are absent is not known. This sample has approximately 44,000 clones in its table, and about 95% of those were observed once. The ten largest clonotypes hold 0.95% of the sample. The sample comprised peripheral blood mononuclear cells. The receptors stem from a man aged 25-45 years in good health. Some clones in this sample may be carry-over from other donors' samples.

CDR3 nucleotides: TGTGCCAGTAGTATCGCCCCGGACCCCAGGGCTTCACCCCTCCACTTT. It translates to CASSIAPDPRASPLHF. J is TRBJ1-6 and V is TRBV19; the D gene is possibly TRBD1 (5 bases). Trimming shortened V by 3 bases and J by 9 bases, and 18 bases separated the two germline ends. This CDR3 comprises 16 residues. CDR1 is LNHDA, CDR2 SQIVND, per germline (reference sequence).

This chain joins TRBV11-2 and TRBJ2-5; D may be TRBD1 or TRBD2 (6 bases each). V dropped 1 base and J dropped 7 bases, with 10 bases sitting between them. The CDR3 consists of 13 residues. Per the germline V gene, CDR1 is SGHAT and CDR2 is FQNNGV. DNA of the CDR3: TGTGCCAGCAGCTTAGGGGGGGCAGGGACCCAGTACTTC. This codes for CASSLGGAGTQYF. The whole variable domain, filled in from reference TRBV11-2 and TRBJ2-5, reads EAGVAQSPRYKIIEKRQSVAFWCNPISGHATLYWYQQILGQGPKLLIQFQNNGVVDDSQLPKDRFSAERLKGVDSTLKIQPAKLEDSAVYLCASSLGGAGTQYFGPGTRLLVL.